This TCR beta chain was found in a study of blood T cells in healthy people across ages. Primed by a sample-barcoded 5' primer and a J-beta primer mix, a second PCR proceeded for 7 to 11 cycles. TCRdb re-called the 5' RACE reads with MiXCR, one entry per CDR3 protein. The repertoire consists of more than 650,000 distinct CDR3 sequences, with 22% occurring once and the leading ten covering around a fifth. This clonotype is a singleton in its sample. Per germline, CDR1 DFQATT and CDR2 SNEGSKA (reference sequence). V lost 0 bases and J lost 4, with 11 bases in between. CDR3 size: 14 residues. This chain joins TRBV20-1 and TRBJ2-3; D remains unclear. Sequencing used blood. The clonotype comes from a man in his 70s in good health. This CDR3 is CSAREPKGSDTQYF. DNA of the CDR3: TGCAGTGCTAGAGAGCCGAAGGGCTCAGATACGCAGTATTTT.